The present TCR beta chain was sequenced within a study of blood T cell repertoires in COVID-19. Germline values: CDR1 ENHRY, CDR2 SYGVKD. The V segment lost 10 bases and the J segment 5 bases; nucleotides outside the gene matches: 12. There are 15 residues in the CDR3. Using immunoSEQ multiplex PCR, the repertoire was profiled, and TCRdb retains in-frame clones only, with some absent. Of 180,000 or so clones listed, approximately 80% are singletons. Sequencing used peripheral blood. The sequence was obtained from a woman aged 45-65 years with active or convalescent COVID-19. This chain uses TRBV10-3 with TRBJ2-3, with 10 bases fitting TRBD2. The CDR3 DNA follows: TGTGCCACTGGTAGAGCGGGAGGGACTAAAGATACGCAGTATTTT. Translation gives CATGRAGGTKDTQYF.